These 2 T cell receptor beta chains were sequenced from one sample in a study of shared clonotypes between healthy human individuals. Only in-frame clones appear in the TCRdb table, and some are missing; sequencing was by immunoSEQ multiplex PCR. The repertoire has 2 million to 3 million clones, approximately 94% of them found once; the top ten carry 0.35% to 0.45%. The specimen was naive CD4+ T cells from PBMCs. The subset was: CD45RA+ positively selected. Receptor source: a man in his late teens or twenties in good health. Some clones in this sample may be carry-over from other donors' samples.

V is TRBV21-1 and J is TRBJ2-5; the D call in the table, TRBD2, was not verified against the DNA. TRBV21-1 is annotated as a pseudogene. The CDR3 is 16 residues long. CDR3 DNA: TGTGCCAGCAGCAAAGCCGGGACTGCTCCTGGAGAGACCCAGTACTTC. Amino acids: CASSKAGTAPGETQYF.

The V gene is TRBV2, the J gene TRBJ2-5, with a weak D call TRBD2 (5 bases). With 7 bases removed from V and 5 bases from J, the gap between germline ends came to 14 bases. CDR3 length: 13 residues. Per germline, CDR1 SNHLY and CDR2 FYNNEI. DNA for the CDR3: TGTGCCAGCAAAGGACTCGACATCGAGACCCAGTACTTC. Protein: CASKGLDIETQYF.